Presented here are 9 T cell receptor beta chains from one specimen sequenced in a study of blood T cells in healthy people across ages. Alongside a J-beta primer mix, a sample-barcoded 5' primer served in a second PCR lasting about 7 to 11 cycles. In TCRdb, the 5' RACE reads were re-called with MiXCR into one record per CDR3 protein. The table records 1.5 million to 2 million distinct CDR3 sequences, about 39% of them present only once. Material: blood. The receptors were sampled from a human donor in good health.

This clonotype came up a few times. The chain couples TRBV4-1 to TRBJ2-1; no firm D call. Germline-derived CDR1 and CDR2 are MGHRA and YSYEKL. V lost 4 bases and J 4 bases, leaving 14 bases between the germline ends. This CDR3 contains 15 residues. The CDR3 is CASSPDPTLYNEQFF. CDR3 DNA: TGCGCCAGCAGCCCCGACCCCACACTATACAATGAGCAGTTCTTC.

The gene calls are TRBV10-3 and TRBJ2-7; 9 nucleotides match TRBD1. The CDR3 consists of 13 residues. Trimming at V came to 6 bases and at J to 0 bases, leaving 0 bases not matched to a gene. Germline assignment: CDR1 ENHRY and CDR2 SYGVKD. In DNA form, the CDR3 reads TGTGCCATCAGGACAGGGGGCTCCTACGAGCAGTACTTC. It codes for CAIRTGGSYEQYF.

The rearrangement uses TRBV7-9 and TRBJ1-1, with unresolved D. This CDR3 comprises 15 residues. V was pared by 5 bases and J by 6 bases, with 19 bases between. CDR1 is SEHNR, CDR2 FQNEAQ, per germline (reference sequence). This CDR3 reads CASSDQVVGYSEAFF. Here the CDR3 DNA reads TGTGCCAGCAGCGACCAGGTTGTTGGGTATTCTGAAGCTTTCTTT.

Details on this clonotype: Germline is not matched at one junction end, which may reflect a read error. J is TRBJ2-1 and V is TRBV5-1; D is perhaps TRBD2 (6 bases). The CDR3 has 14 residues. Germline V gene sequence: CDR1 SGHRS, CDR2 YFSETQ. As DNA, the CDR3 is TGCGCCAGCCGCTTAACTGCGGGGTCCAATGAGCAGTTCTTC. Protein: CASRLTAGSNEQFF.

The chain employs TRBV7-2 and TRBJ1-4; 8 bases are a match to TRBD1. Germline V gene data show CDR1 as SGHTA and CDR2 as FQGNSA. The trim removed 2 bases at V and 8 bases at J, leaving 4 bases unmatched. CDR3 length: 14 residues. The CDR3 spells CASSLWAGGEKLFF. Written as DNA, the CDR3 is TGTGCCAGCAGCTTATGGGCAGGGGGCGAAAAACTGTTTTTT. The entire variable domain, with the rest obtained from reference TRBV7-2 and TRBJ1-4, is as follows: GAGVSQSPSNKVTEKGKDVELRCDPISGHTALYWYRQSLGQGLEFLIYFQGNSAPDKSGLPSDRFSAERTGGSVSTLTIQRTQQEDSAVYLCASSLWAGGEKLFFGSGTQLSVL.

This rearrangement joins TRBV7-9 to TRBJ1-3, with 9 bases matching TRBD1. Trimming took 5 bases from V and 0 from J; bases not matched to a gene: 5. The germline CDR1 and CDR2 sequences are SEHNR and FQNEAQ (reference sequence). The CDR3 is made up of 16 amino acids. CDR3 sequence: CASSTTGGYSGNTIYF. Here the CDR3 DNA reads TGTGCCAGCAGCACGACAGGGGGTTACTCTGGAAACACCATATATTTT. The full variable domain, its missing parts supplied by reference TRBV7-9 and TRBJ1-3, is DTGVSQNPRHKITKRGQNVTFRCDPISEHNRLYWYRQTLGQGPEFLTYFQNEAQLEKSRLLSDRFSAERPKGSFSTLEIQRTEQGDSAMYLCASSTTGGYSGNTIYFGEGSWLTVV.

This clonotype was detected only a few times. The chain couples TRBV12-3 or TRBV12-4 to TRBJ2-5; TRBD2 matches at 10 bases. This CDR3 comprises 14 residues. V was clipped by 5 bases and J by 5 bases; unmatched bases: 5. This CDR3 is CASSERGGGETQYF. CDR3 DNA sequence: TGTGCCAGCAGTGAGCGGGGGGGCGGTGAGACCCAGTACTTC.

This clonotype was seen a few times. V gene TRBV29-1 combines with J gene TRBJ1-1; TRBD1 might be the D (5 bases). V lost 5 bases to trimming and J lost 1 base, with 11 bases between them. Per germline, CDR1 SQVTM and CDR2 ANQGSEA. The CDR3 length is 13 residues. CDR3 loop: CSVILTGNTEAFF. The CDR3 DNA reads TGCAGCGTTATCCTTACAGGGAACACTGAAGCTTTCTTT.

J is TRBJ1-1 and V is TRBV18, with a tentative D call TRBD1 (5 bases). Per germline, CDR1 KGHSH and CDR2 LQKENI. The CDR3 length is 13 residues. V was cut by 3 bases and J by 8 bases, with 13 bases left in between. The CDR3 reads CASSPTEGIEAFF. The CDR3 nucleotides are TGTGCCAGCTCACCGACAGAGGGGATAGAAGCTTTCTTT. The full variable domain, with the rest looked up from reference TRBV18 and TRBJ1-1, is NAGVMQNPRHLVRRRGQEARLRCSPMKGHSHVYWYRQLPEEGLKFMVYLQKENIIDESGMPKERFSAEFPKEGPSILRIQQVVRGDSAAYFCASSPTEGIEAFFGQGTRLTVV.